Described below is a single T cell receptor beta chain sequence and its context. This CDR3 comprises 15 residues. V lost 0 bases and J 5 bases, leaving 12 bases between the germline ends. Germline V gene data show CDR1 as WSHSY and CDR2 as SAAADI. Clones were read by immunoSEQ multiplex PCR, and TCRdb kept only the in-frame ones, dropping some. Seen here are 300,000 to 400,000 clones, roughly 90% observed once, and the top ten hold under 3%. These data come from a study of blood T cell repertoires in COVID-19. Background on the study: The analysed material was cDNA or gDNA that came from T cells, B-cell-depleted T cells, or PBMCs.

This clonotype was obtained from a woman aged 25 to 39 with COVID-19, enrolled during active disease. The material sequenced was peripheral blood. The V gene is TRBV10-2, the J gene TRBJ2-3; D might be TRBD2 (6 bases). CDR3 amino acids: CASSESGGVGDTQYF. The CDR3 DNA follows: TGCGCCAGCAGTGAGTCGGGGGGAGTGGGAGATACGCAGTATTTT.